A single sample gave rise to the 27 T cell receptor beta chains below, sequenced in a study of blood T cell repertoires in COVID-19. Profiling relied on immunoSEQ multiplex PCR, and the TCRdb table lists in-frame clones only, not all of them. The sample consists of 75,000 to 90,000 clones, 91% of them appearing once. The sequencing sample was made of peripheral blood. The receptors were gathered from a woman aged 50 to 60 in a cohort sampled during active COVID-19.

The rearrangement joins TRBV7-9 to TRBJ2-3; TRBD2 aligns across 7 bases. V dropped 11 bases and J dropped 6; count of bases not matched to a gene: 17. CDR3 length: 15 residues. Germline V CDR1 and CDR2: SEHNR, FQNEAQ (reference sequence). DNA of the CDR3: TGTGCCGGCGAGGGGCTAGCGGTGGGAGTGGATACGCAGTATTTT. Translation gives CAGEGLAVGVDTQYF. Filled out from reference TRBV7-9 and TRBJ2-3, the complete variable domain reads DTGVSQNPRHKITKRGQNVTFRCDPISEHNRLYWYRQTLGQGPEFLTYFQNEAQLEKSRLLSDRFSAERPKGSFSTLEIQRTEQGDSAMYLCAGEGLAVGVDTQYFGPGTRLTVL.

The chain carries TRBV10-1 and TRBJ2-5, with D maybe TRBD1 (5 bases). The CDR3 sequence is 14 residues long. From germline, CDR1 is WNHNN and CDR2 SYGVQD (reference sequence). V dropped 4 bases and J dropped 2 bases, with 11 bases sitting between them. The chain's CDR3 is CASSASTAQETQYF. As DNA, the CDR3 is TGCGCCAGCAGTGCCTCGACAGCACAAGAGACCCAGTACTTC.

The chain links TRBV7-9 to TRBJ1-1, with unresolved D. The CDR3 has 14 amino acids. Germline lookup yields CDR1 SEHNR and CDR2 FQNEAQ (reference sequence). V was clipped by 1 base and J by 1 base, with 7 bases between them. CDR3 loop: CASSLGGTNTEAFF. In nucleotides, the CDR3 is TGTGCCAGCAGCTTAGGCGGAACGAACACTGAAGCTTTCTTT.

This clone was recorded only once. The chain recombines TRBV29-1 with TRBJ2-5, with D maybe TRBD1 (5 bases). Per the germline V gene, CDR1 is SQVTM and CDR2 is ANQGSEA. The CDR3 is made up of 13 amino acids. The germline V and J ends were trimmed by 5 bases and 5 bases, with 15 bases remaining between them. Here the CDR3 DNA reads TGCAGCGTTCGCCCAGGGCTGTGGGAGACCCAGTACTTC. Protein sequence: CSVRPGLWETQYF.

The chain employs TRBV5-4 and TRBJ2-1; the match to TRBD2 covers 9 bases. The V segment lost 3 bases and the J segment 4 bases; nucleotides outside the gene matches: 5. The CDR3 contains 15 residues. From germline, CDR1 is SGHNT and CDR2 YYREEE (reference sequence). In DNA, the CDR3 is TGTGCCAGCAGCTCTCCGGGACTAGCTTACAATGAGCAGTTCTTC. Translated, it gives CASSSPGLAYNEQFF.

The chain combines TRBV18 with TRBJ1-1; D possibly corresponds to TRBD1 (5 bases). The CDR3 consists of 13 residues. Per the germline V gene, CDR1 is KGHSH and CDR2 is LQKENI. Deletions cut 3 bases from V and 3 bases from J, with 8 bases between. The CDR3, as DNA: TGTGCCAGCTCACCCGGAGGGGACACTGAAGCTTTCTTT. Translating it yields CASSPGGDTEAFF.

This sequence joins TRBV18 and TRBJ2-2, with 11 positions matching TRBD1. The junction had 6 bases not matched to a gene; V was cut back by 3 bases and J by 3 bases. The CDR3 runs 17 residues. CDR1 is KGHSH and CDR2 is LQKENI in the germline V gene. CDR3 nucleotide sequence: TGTGCCAGCTCACCCGGGACAGGGGGACCCCACACCGGGGAGCTGTTTTTT. It codes for CASSPGTGGPHTGELFF.

The chain couples TRBV19 to TRBJ1-4; D might be TRBD1 (6 bases). CDR1 LNHDA and CDR2 SQIVND come from the germline V gene (reference sequence). The CDR3 extends over 13 amino acids. The V gene lost 7 bases and the J gene lost 5 bases, with 11 bases spanning the gap. The CDR3 DNA sequence: TGTGCCAGTAAGCGACAGGTGAATGAAAAACTGTTTTTT. It is translated as CASKRQVNEKLFF. Filled out from reference TRBV19 and TRBJ1-4, the complete variable domain reads DGGITQSPKYLFRKEGQNVTLSCEQNLNHDAMYWYRQDPGQGLRLIYYSQIVNDFQKGDIAEGYSVSREKKESFPLTVTSAQKNPTAFYLCASKRQVNEKLFFGSGTQLSVL.

J is TRBJ1-2 and V is TRBV5-5, with 8 bases identical to TRBD1. Germline CDR1 SGHKS, CDR2 YYEKEE (reference sequence). The CDR3 totals 13 residues. V lost 0 bases to trimming and J lost 8 bases; unmatched junction nucleotides: 3. DNA for the CDR3: TGTGCCAGCAGCTTGGCGACAGGGGACGGCTACACCTTC. This sequence encodes CASSLATGDGYTF. The entire variable domain, with the rest obtained from reference TRBV5-5 and TRBJ1-2, is as follows: DAGVTQSPTHLIKTRGQQVTLRCSPISGHKSVSWYQQVLGQGPQFIFQYYEKEERGRGNFPDRFSARQFPNYSSELNVNALLLGDSALYLCASSLATGDGYTFGSGTRLTVV.

The CDR3 is CASSLTPSGGNTIYF. CDR3 coding DNA: TGTGCCAGCAGCCTTACTCCCTCGGGTGGAAACACCATATATTTT. The chain couples TRBV7-9 to TRBJ1-3, with no clear D. Germline V CDR1 and CDR2: SEHNR, FQNEAQ (reference sequence). The CDR3 is made up of 15 amino acids. Trimming cost V 5 bases and J 3 bases, with 14 bases left between them.

The chain links TRBV27 to TRBJ1-2; perhaps TRBD1 as D (5 bases). The CDR3 sequence is 12 residues long. V lost 4 bases and J lost 8, with 11 bases in between. Germline V CDR1 and CDR2: MNHEY, SMNVEV (reference sequence). CDR3 bases: TGTGCCAGCAGTTCCCAGGAGGGGGGCTACACCTTC. Amino acid sequence: CASSSQEGGYTF.

V gene TRBV14 combines with J gene TRBJ1-1, with 8 bases lining up with TRBD1. The CDR3 has 15 amino acids. V was pared by 4 bases and J by 2 bases, with 6 bases of the junction left unmatched. Germline CDR1 SGHDN, CDR2 FVKESK. Written as DNA, the CDR3 is TGTGCCAGCAGCCCGGCTGGGACAGGAAACACTGAAGCTTTCTTT. This gives the protein CASSPAGTGNTEAFF. The full variable domain, completed using reference TRBV14 and TRBJ1-1, is EAGVTQFPSHSVIEKGQTVTLRCDPISGHDNLYWYRRVMGKEIKFLLHFVKESKQDESGMPNNRFLAERTGGTYSTLKVQPAELEDSGVYFCASSPAGTGNTEAFFGQGTRLTVV.

This sequence joins TRBV18 and TRBJ2-1; 11 bases map to TRBD2. Germline assignment: CDR1 KGHSH and CDR2 LQKENI. The CDR3 sequence is 14 residues long. J lost 7 bases, V lost 3 bases, and 2 bases had no gene match. CDR3 residues: CASSPSGGVNEQFF. The CDR3 coding sequence is TGTGCCAGCTCACCTAGCGGGGGGGTAAATGAGCAGTTCTTC.

On this clone itself: Sequence at one end of the junction differs from germline and may be a read error. This rearrangement joins TRBV19 to TRBJ2-3; D might be TRBD1 (6 bases). The CDR3 has 14 residues. Per the germline V gene, CDR1 is LNHDA and CDR2 is SQIVND (reference sequence). CDR3 residues: CASSIAGDTGTQYF. The CDR3 DNA follows: TGTGCCAGTAGTATAGCCGGGGACACAGGTACGCAGTATTTT.

The chain links TRBV5-1 to TRBJ2-1; 11 nucleotides agree with TRBD2. Germline V gene sequence: CDR1 SGHRS, CDR2 YFSETQ. V gave up 4 bases and J gave up 2 bases; unmatched junction bases: 2. This CDR3 has 15 amino acids. In nucleotides, the CDR3 is TGCGCCAGCAGCCAGACTAGCGGGACCTACAATGAGCAGTTCTTC. Amino acid sequence: CASSQTSGTYNEQFF.

This clone was seen only once. V usage is TRBV7-3 and J usage is TRBJ2-7; 9 bases line up with TRBD2. Looked up from germline, CDR1 is SGHTA and CDR2 is FQGTGA. The CDR3 length is 17 residues. V lost 8 bases, J lost 10 bases, and 24 bases stayed unmatched. This CDR3 reads CASPKPPPSPTSGGQYF. CDR3 DNA sequence: TGTGCCAGCCCCAAACCCCCCCCCTCCCCGACTAGCGGAGGTCAGTACTTC.

The CDR3 DNA is TGTGCCAGCAGAAGACAGGGCAATCAGCCCCAGCATTTT. Its translation: CASRRQGNQPQHF. The chain has TRBV2 and TRBJ1-5; D perhaps matches TRBD1 (6 bases). Germline assignment: CDR1 SNHLY and CDR2 FYNNEI. Trimming took off 6 bases at V and 2 bases at J, with 8 bases between the two ends. This CDR3 is built from 13 residues.

This chain uses TRBV2 with TRBJ2-5; maybe TRBD2 (6 bases). The CDR3 spans 15 residues. The germline V gene has CDR1 SNHLY and CDR2 FYNNEI. The V end was cut by 6 bases, the J end by 4 bases, with 18 bases between. CDR3 bases: TGTGCCAGCAGGGCCCCCCAGACTAGTGTAGAGACCCAGTACTTC. This sequence encodes CASRAPQTSVETQYF.

This chain joins TRBV7-8 and TRBJ2-6; 8 bases map to TRBD1. The germline gives CDR1 SGHVS, CDR2 FQNEAQ. The CDR3 covers 18 residues. V lost 0 bases to trimming and J lost 1 base; unmatched junction nucleotides: 5. The CDR3 loop is CASSLALRGRSGANVLTF. CDR3 in DNA: TGTGCCAGCAGCTTAGCCCTCAGGGGGCGGTCTGGGGCCAACGTCCTGACTTTC.

This clone was counted a few times. This chain links TRBV18 with TRBJ1-1; no firm D call. The CDR3 runs to 13 residues. Per germline, CDR1 KGHSH and CDR2 LQKENI. V was pared by 9 bases and J by 1 base, with 12 bases between. The CDR3 sequence is CASRSTPNTEAFF. In DNA form, the CDR3 reads TGTGCCAGTAGATCAACCCCGAACACTGAAGCTTTCTTT.

The chain has TRBV3-1 (or the pseudogene TRBV3-2) and TRBJ2-5, with D tentatively TRBD2 (5 bases). V dropped 7 bases and J dropped 4 bases, with 13 bases sitting between them. CDR3 size: 13 residues. Looked up from germline, CDR1 is LGHDT and CDR2 is YNNKEL (reference sequence). The CDR3 reads CASNSRVPETQYF. In DNA, the CDR3 is TGTGCCAGCAACTCGCGGGTCCCAGAGACCCAGTACTTC.

The chain links TRBV2 to TRBJ1-1; D is perhaps TRBD1 (6 bases). The CDR3 is 13 residues long. CDR1 is SNHLY and CDR2 is FYNNEI in the germline V gene. The V and J ends lost 10 bases and 5 bases respectively, with 17 bases between them. The CDR3 loop reads CATQGGARTEAFF. CDR3 in DNA: TGTGCCACCCAAGGGGGGGCGCGGACTGAAGCTTTCTTT.

The chain carries TRBV6-5 and TRBJ1-1; TRBD1 aligns across 7 bases. The length of the CDR3 is 12 residues. Germline assignment: CDR1 MNHEY and CDR2 SVGAGI. Trimming at V came to 6 bases and at J to 7 bases, leaving 5 bases not matched to a gene. The CDR3 region is CASSRTGVEAFF. In DNA form, the CDR3 reads TGTGCCAGCAGCCGCACAGGGGTTGAAGCTTTCTTT.

The chain combines TRBV28 with TRBJ1-2; D is perhaps TRBD1 (5 bases). Trimming removed 2 bases from V and 6 bases from J, with 13 bases in between. The CDR3 length is 14 residues. From germline, CDR1 is MDHEN and CDR2 SYDVKM. CDR3 residues: CASSLGQGSNGYTF. CDR3 coding DNA: TGTGCCAGCAGTTTAGGTCAGGGAAGTAATGGCTACACCTTC.

This sequence joins TRBV7-6 and TRBJ1-1; perhaps TRBD1 as D (6 bases). Germline loops: CDR1 SGHVS, CDR2 FNYEAQ. CDR3 length: 13 amino acids. Deletions cut 1 base from V and 5 bases from J, with 8 bases between. The DNA for the CDR3 is TGTGCCAGCAGCTTAGAAAGGGGGACTGAAGCTTTCTTT. It encodes CASSLERGTEAFF.

V and J are TRBV6-5 and TRBJ2-3; 9 bases are a match to TRBD2. Trimming at V came to 6 bases and at J to 0 bases, leaving 4 bases not matched to a gene. The CDR3 spans 15 residues. Looked up from germline, CDR1 is MNHEY and CDR2 is SVGAGI. This CDR3 reads CASSTGLASTDTQYF. CDR3 sequence (DNA): TGTGCCAGCAGCACCGGACTAGCGAGCACAGATACGCAGTATTTT.

The chain recombines TRBV24-1 with TRBJ2-3, with D tentatively TRBD2 (6 bases). V dropped 6 bases and J dropped 2 bases, with 11 bases sitting between them. The CDR3 contains 14 residues. Germline loops: CDR1 KGHDR, CDR2 SFDVKD. CDR3 sequence (DNA): TGTGCCACCAGTCCCCGGGACTCCACAGATACGCAGTATTTT. Encoded protein: CATSPRDSTDTQYF.